Presented here are 26 T cell receptor beta chains from one specimen sequenced in a study of molecular identifiers for immune sequencing clone quantification. TCRdb re-derived calls from the PCR reads in MiXCR, one entry per CDR3 protein. This sample has 460,000 or so distinct CDR3 sequences, with around 25% found just once. The sample comprised naive CD8+ T cells from blood, with Jurkat cell RNA spiked in. The subset denotes: FACS-sorted CD8+CD4-CCR7+CD45RA+ naive T cells. All receptors come from a human donor in good health. Some libraries in this study had Jurkat cell RNA spiked in.

This clonotype came up many times. The CDR3 DNA is TGTGCCAGCAGCCCCAGGGGACCCTACGAGCAGTACTTC. Protein sequence: CASSPRGPYEQYF. This chain joins TRBV28 and TRBJ2-7, with D possibly matching TRBD1 (6 bases). The V and J ends lost 6 bases and 2 bases respectively, with 11 bases between them. Germline V CDR1 and CDR2: MDHEN, SYDVKM. This CDR3 spans 13 amino acids.

In DNA, the CDR3 is TGTGCCAGTATTCCAAAGGTCCCCCACACTGAAGCTTTCTTT. Translation: CASIPKVPHTEAFF. The chain links TRBV19 to TRBJ1-1; no firm D call. The CDR3 totals 14 residues. Germline lookup yields CDR1 LNHDA and CDR2 SQIVND (reference sequence). Trimming took off 7 bases at V and 3 bases at J, with 15 bases between the two ends. Combining the CDR3 with reference TRBV19 and TRBJ1-1 gives the whole variable domain DGGITQSPKYLFRKEGQNVTLSCEQNLNHDAMYWYRQDPGQGLRLIYYSQIVNDFQKGDIAEGYSVSREKKESFPLTVTSAQKNPTAFYLCASIPKVPHTEAFFGQGTRLTVV.

This clonotype was counted many times. The rearrangement links TRBV18 to TRBJ2-5; D gene uncertain. The CDR3 runs to 13 residues. Germline CDR1 and CDR2: KGHSH and LQKENI. The V end lost 3 bases, the J end lost 0 bases, and 5 bases lay between the germline ends. The CDR3 sequence is CASSPAYQETQYF. CDR3 coding DNA: TGTGCCAGCTCACCTGCGTACCAAGAGACCCAGTACTTC.

As regards this clonotype: The conserved phenylalanine or tryptophan normally closing the CDR3 is absent here, so this likely arose from a read error. The DNA is omitted, as the CDR3 cannot be located on it reliably, and the CDR3 follows TCRdb's listing. V usage is TRBV12-3 or TRBV12-4 and J usage is TRBJ1-5; TRBD1, the table's D call, lacks a check against the DNA. The CDR3 spans 14 amino acids, including both terminal residues. The CDR3: CASSLGQGVQPQQL.

This clonotype was observed a handful of times. The chain is built from TRBV6-5 and TRBJ2-2; 7 nucleotides line up with TRBD2. Per germline, CDR1 MNHEY and CDR2 SVGAGI. The J segment lost 6 bases and the V segment lost 0 bases, leaving 10 bases of the junction unmatched. The CDR3 loop spans 17 amino acids. In DNA form, the CDR3 reads TGTGCCAGCAGTTACTCGGGGGTGGGGGGGAAGGCCGGGGAGCTGTTTTTT. Its protein product is CASSYSGVGGKAGELFF.

This clonotype was counted only a few times. V gene TRBV20-1 combines with J gene TRBJ2-7; unclear D gene. The germline CDR1 and CDR2 sequences are DFQATT and SNEGSKA (reference sequence). V was pared by 0 bases and J by 3 bases, with 0 bases between. The CDR3 has 10 amino acids. CDR3 sequence: CSARDYEQYF. The CDR3 bases are TGCAGTGCTAGAGACTACGAGCAGTACTTC.

This clonotype was counted only a few times. Relative to the germline gene, one junction end is altered; a read error may explain this. The chain has TRBV4-3 and TRBJ1-1, with TRBD1 identical over 9 bases. Germline lookup yields CDR1 LGHNA and CDR2 YSLEER. The CDR3 is 14 residues long. For the CDR3, the DNA is TGCGCCAGCAGCTACGGACAGGGGACCACTGAGGCTTTCTTT. Residues: CASSYGQGTTEAFF.

This clonotype was seen more than once but under ten times. The chain couples TRBV20-1 to TRBJ2-5; a possible D gene is TRBD1 (5 bases). The ends were cut back, 2 bases at V and 1 base at J, with 11 bases in the middle. Looked up from germline, CDR1 is DFQATT and CDR2 is SNEGSKA (reference sequence). The CDR3 runs 14 residues. CDR3 protein: CSARSYDSQETQYF. DNA of the CDR3: TGCAGTGCTAGATCCTATGACAGCCAAGAGACCCAGTACTTC.

The chain is built from TRBV6-2 or TRBV6-3 and TRBJ2-2; D unresolved. The germline V gene encodes CDR1 MNHEY and CDR2 SVGEGT. The CDR3 runs to 17 residues. With 0 bases removed from V and 3 bases from J, the gap between germline ends came to 14 bases. In nucleotides, the CDR3 is TGTGCCAGCAGTTACTCGAAGAAGGGTTCGGACACCGGGGAGCTGTTTTTT. This codes for CASSYSKKGSDTGELFF.

Note on this clonotype: One end of the junction fails to match germline, which may point to a read error. This chain's CDR3 is CSATGSVYNGQFF. In DNA form, the CDR3 reads TGCAGTGCGACCGGGTCTGTTTACAATGGGCAGTTCTTC. The rearrangement links TRBV20-1 to TRBJ2-1; D remains unclear. This CDR3 is 13 amino acids long. Per germline, CDR1 DFQATT and CDR2 SNEGSKA (reference sequence).

As to this clonotype: The germline gene is not matched at one end of the junction; a read error may be the cause. This rearrangement joins TRBV4-1 to TRBJ1-2; D gene unclear. Germline V CDR1 and CDR2: MGHRA, YSYEKL. This CDR3 is 14 amino acids long. CDR3 sequence (DNA): TGCGCCGGCAGCCAAGGCCCCCGGGCGGATGGCTACACCTTC. It is translated as CAGSQGPRADGYTF.

This clonotype was seen at least ten times. The chain is built from TRBV4-3 and TRBJ2-5; D call uncertain. Germline-derived CDR1 and CDR2 are LGHNA and YSLEER. Deletions cut 0 bases from V and 7 bases from J, with 12 bases between. This CDR3 region has 14 residues. The chain's CDR3 is CASSQEGSPGTQYF. CDR3 bases: TGCGCCAGCAGCCAAGAGGGGTCACCGGGGACCCAGTACTTC.

This clonotype turned up a few times. V and J are TRBV5-5 and TRBJ2-5; either TRBD1 or TRBD2 may fit D (5 bases each). The CDR3 runs to 15 residues. Per the germline V gene, CDR1 is SGHKS and CDR2 is YYEKEE (reference sequence). Trimming cost V 3 bases and J 2 bases, with 14 bases left between them. The chain's CDR3 is CASSSWDLRQETQYF. In nucleotides, the CDR3 is TGTGCCAGCAGCTCATGGGACCTTAGGCAAGAGACCCAGTACTTC.

This clonotype was detected only a few times. This chain links TRBV4-3 with TRBJ2-7, with no clear D. The CDR3 is 16 residues long. V lost 3 bases, J lost 0 bases, and 15 bases lay in between. The germline V gene has CDR1 LGHNA and CDR2 YSLEER. CDR3 bases: TGCGCCAGCAGCCAGGACGCCAGCTCCTCCTCCTACGAGCAGTACTTC. Encoded protein: CASSQDASSSSYEQYF.

The table lists this clonotype with a few counts. This sequence joins TRBV30 and TRBJ2-7, with 8 bases matching TRBD2. The CDR3 covers 13 residues. CDR1 and CDR2 from the germline V gene are GTSNPN and SVGIG (reference sequence). Unmatched junction bases numbered 5, after V lost 5 bases and J lost 2 bases. Written as DNA, the CDR3 is TGTGCCTGGGGAGCGGGGGCCACCTACGAGCAGTACTTC. The encoded protein is CAWGAGATYEQYF.

This clonotype was seen a handful of times. The CDR3 spells CASSPGAAGELFF. CDR3 in DNA: TGTGCCAGCAGTCCCGGGGCGGCTGGGGAGCTGTTTTTT. This sequence joins TRBV6-2 or TRBV6-3 and TRBJ2-2; tentatively, D is TRBD1 or TRBD2 (5 bases each). The length of the CDR3 is 13 residues. Germline CDR1 MNHEY, CDR2 SVGEGT. Trimming shortened V by 5 bases and J by 8 bases, and 12 bases separated the two germline ends.

A few counts support this clonotype. The chain couples TRBV7-9 to TRBJ1-4; perhaps TRBD1 as D (6 bases). The CDR3 totals 16 residues. Germline V gene data show CDR1 as SEHNR and CDR2 as FQNEAQ (reference sequence). Trimming took off 2 bases at V and 7 bases at J, with 17 bases between the two ends. The CDR3 bases are TGTGCCAGCAGCTTAACGGGAGACTTAGGGGGTGAAAAACTGTTTTTT. It codes for CASSLTGDLGGEKLFF.

V usage is TRBV19 and J usage is TRBJ2-7; D is tentatively TRBD1 or TRBD2 (5 bases each). Germline CDR1 is LNHDA and CDR2 is SQIVND (reference sequence). The length of the CDR3 is 15 residues. V lost 3 bases and J 1 base, leaving 13 bases between the germline ends. CDR3 in DNA: TGTGCCAGTAGTATCGGGACCTTTCCTTCCTACGAGCAGTACTTC. Translating it yields CASSIGTFPSYEQYF.

In the case of this clonotype: Relative to the germline gene, one junction end is altered; a read error may explain this. The rearrangement joins TRBV13 to TRBJ2-7, with a weak D call TRBD2 (6 bases). The CDR3 contains 17 residues. CDR1 and CDR2 from the germline V gene are PRHDT and FYEKMQ (reference sequence). The CDR3 DNA follows: TGTGCCAGCAGCTCCAGGCGGGGTCTGGGGCCGACCTACGAGCAGTGCTTC. It codes for CASSSRRGLGPTYEQCF.

This clonotype was detected a few times. V usage is TRBV11-2 and J usage is TRBJ1-1; weak D call: TRBD1 (5 bases). The germline V gene encodes CDR1 SGHAT and CDR2 FQNNGV. CDR3 length: 17 amino acids. V lost 1 base and J 1 base, leaving 16 bases between the germline ends. CDR3 nucleotide sequence: TGTGCCAGCAGCTTAGGCCAGGGATTGGGAAGGAACACTGAAGCTTTCTTT. Translation: CASSLGQGLGRNTEAFF.

With respect to this clonotype: A read error is possible here, since a much larger clone lies one base away. The chain links TRBV2 to TRBJ2-3; D is undetermined. The germline V gene has CDR1 SNHLY and CDR2 FYNNEI. This CDR3 spans 16 amino acids. V shed 4 bases and J shed 2 bases, with 16 bases lying between them. The CDR3 DNA is TGTGCCAGCAGTGTAGCCTACACGAAAAACACAGATACGCAGTATTTT. Protein sequence: CASSVAYTKNTDTQYF.

With regard to this clonotype: One base away lies a much larger clone, so this may be a sequencing read error. This sequence joins TRBV11-2 and TRBJ2-1; no firm D call. The CDR3 has 16 residues. In germline, CDR1 is SGHAT, CDR2 FQNNGV. CDR3: CAGSTHTRASYNEQFF. As DNA, the CDR3 is TGTGCCGGCAGCACCCACACCCGGGCCAGCTACAATGAGCAGTTCTTC.

In regard to this clonotype: Just one base apart from a much larger clone, this may be a read error. V usage is TRBV6-5 and J usage is TRBJ1-5; D perhaps matches TRBD1 (5 bases). Trimming removed 5 bases at V and 4 bases at J, with 15 bases between. In germline, CDR1 is MNHEY, CDR2 SVGAGI. The CDR3 spans 15 residues. The CDR3 sequence: CASSNGDGRNQPQHF. The CDR3 coding sequence is TGTGCCAGCAGTAACGGGGACGGACGTAATCAGCCCCAGCATTTT.

This clonotype was seen more than once but under ten times. J is TRBJ1-1 and V is TRBV19; D is unclear. Trimming removed 3 bases at V and 1 base at J, with 9 bases between. CDR1 and CDR2 from the germline V gene are LNHDA and SQIVND (reference sequence). CDR3 length equals 14 residues. The CDR3 DNA reads TGTGCCAGTAGTATTGGTAGCCGGAACACTGAAGCTTTCTTT. Its protein is CASSIGSRNTEAFF.

The table lists this clonotype with a few counts. The V gene is TRBV6-5, the J gene TRBJ2-1; maybe TRBD2 (5 bases). CDR3 size: 13 residues. Germline CDR1 is MNHEY and CDR2 is SVGAGI. Trimming took off 8 bases at V and 10 bases at J, with 18 bases between the two ends. CDR3 sequence (DNA): TGTGCCAGCTCGTCTTTGAGGGCCGACGAGCAGTTCTTC. Translating gives CASSSLRADEQFF.

This clonotype was counted only a few times. V and J are TRBV12-5 and TRBJ1-1; TRBD1 is a possible D gene (5 bases). Trimming removed 5 bases at V and 4 bases at J, with 11 bases between. CDR1 is LGHNT and CDR2 is FRNRAP in the germline V gene. There are 13 residues in the CDR3. This CDR3 reads CASGVPGFTEAFF. The DNA of the CDR3 is TGTGCTAGTGGTGTGCCAGGGTTCACTGAAGCTTTCTTT.